Given below is one T cell receptor beta chain in context. This sample was taken from a study of blood T cell repertoires in COVID-19. Study summary: The origin of the acute and convalescent COVID-19 samples was the United States, Italy and Spain. Nucleic acid was either cDNA or gDNA, and it came from T cells, B-cell-depleted T cells, or PBMCs.

J lost 3 bases, V lost 1 base, and 8 bases had no gene match. The CDR3 consists of 17 residues. CDR1 is SGHVS and CDR2 is FQNEAQ in the germline V gene. How the authors handled the data: Reference gene primer amplification gave estimated nucleated cell counts. Clones were read by immunoSEQ multiplex PCR, and TCRdb kept only the in-frame ones, dropping some. That table furnishes V, J and clone size, whereas the DNA furnished D and trimming. The sample contains 250,000 to 300,000 clones, around four fifths of which appear only once. The receptor's source is a man between 60 and 70 years old with acute or convalescent COVID-19. The chain links TRBV7-8 to TRBJ2-1, with 8 bases aligning to TRBD1. Specimen: peripheral blood. CDR3 protein: CASSLGPGRGLYNEQFF. The CDR3 DNA follows: TGTGCCAGCAGCTTAGGGCCCGGCAGGGGGCTCTACAATGAGCAGTTCTTC. Supplemented by reference TRBV7-8 and TRBJ2-1, the full variable domain reads GAGVSQSPRYKVAKRGQDVALRCDPISGHVSLFWYQQALGQGPEFLTYFQNEAQLDKSGLPSDRFFAERPEGSVSTLKIQRTQQEDSAVYLCASSLGPGRGLYNEQFFGPGTRLTVL.